The entry below gives a single T cell receptor (beta chain) sequence along with its context. Its antigen is currently not known. It has no much larger one-base neighbor in the sample; base qualities were not kept. TCR CDR3 regions were amplified from genomic DNA by multiplex PCR using the deep immunoSEQ assay. For each cell subset, the extracted genomic DNA was distributed evenly across all wells of several immunoSEQ 96-well plates, and each plate served as one replicate. For sorted subsets, each replicate PCR was loaded with about 200 ng genomic DNA, equivalent to 32,000 or so T cell genomes. Purified libraries were measured with a Qubit 3.0 fluorometer, size-checked on a Bioanalyzer 2100, and measured again with the KAPA Library Quantification kit. Every immunoSEQ 96-well plate was sequenced on a dedicated single-read 150-cycle Illumina NextSeq 550 flow cell. Turning to the authors' computational methods: Because only junctional sequences without quality scores were contained in the immunoSEQ output, filtering matching that applied to full-length reads could not be performed. To assign V/J genes and CDR3, sequences were annotated against IMGT germline references using PyIR, a Python wrapper for IgBLAST v1.9. Reads were filtered out if the reads had weak V/J assignments (E-value above 1e-6), no CDR3, stop codons, out-of-frame junctions, or ambiguous translated residues. A V3J clonotype was defined by an identical inferred V gene, J gene, and CDR3 amino acid sequence. The percentage overlap between two repertoires was calculated by dividing the number of shared unique clonotypes by the size of the smaller repertoire. Repertoire richness was assessed with RTK rarefaction, the Chao1 estimator, and Recon v2.1 estimates of unobserved clonotypes. For all TCRbeta clonotypes obtained by the gDNA method from a few donors, generation probabilities were computed with OLGA. TCRdb re-hosts the immuneACCESS table, in-frame sequences only. Its copies lack some clones; in the studies checked, an unresolved V gene accounts for under half of them, and the cause for the rest is not known. The V and J calls and clone size are taken from that table; D and trimming were inferred from the DNA. This sample lists about 2.1 million clones; 93% were detected once. The top ten constitute more than 1.5% of the sample.

According to the germline V gene, CDR1 reads ENHRY and CDR2 reads SYGVKD. The CDR3 measures 15 amino acids from cysteine to phenylalanine. Only CDR3 DNA remains: 45 bases, in frame from the first base. V sheds 6 bases and J sheds 3 bases, leaving 15 bases between their ends. The data belong to a study of shared clonotypes between healthy human individuals (dated by TCRdb to 2020 to 2022). Regarding the complete study: The cohort comprised a couple of women and a few men aged 18 to 49 years. Different laboratories and diverse techniques were used to prepare libraries and sequence TCR repertoires, to increase sequencing depth and limit assay-specific biases. Between about 0.9 and 8.9 billion PBMCs per donor were obtained by leukapheresis. Blood TCR repertoires of a handful of healthy adults were deeply sequenced to estimate repertoire size and the extent of clonotype sharing between individuals. Per donor, three plates each were used for CD4 naive and CD4 memory, two for CD8 naive, and one for CD8 memory.

For the CD8 naive samples, CD45RO-negative cells were positively selected for CCR7, yielding a CD45RA+CCR7+ population from which TemRA cells were excluded. Healthy HIV-negative adults with no recently reported acute infections or vaccinations were included as donors. Only Caucasian adults living in Nashville, Tennessee, USA were represented among the donors. Blood was collected by leukapheresis, and PBMCs were isolated by Ficoll-Histopaque density gradient centrifugation and then cryopreserved in liquid nitrogen vapor phase. Analytical flow cytometry was used to check the purity and quantity of each magnetically sorted T cell population. Genomic DNA was isolated from every sorted fraction and measured by UV absorbance on a Nanodrop 2000c. Overall study results and their limits: Sharing across a few donors was observed for approximately 4.6% of naive CD4, over 3% of naive CD8, 2% to 2.5% of memory CD4, and roughly 0.4% of memory CD8 clonotypes. Sampling was limited to blood, and TCR repertoires in tissue likely differ from TCR repertoires in blood. Incomplete sequencing was indicated by rarefaction of sorted-subset datasets, despite the large sequencing depth. Based on pairwise subsampling, the degree of clonotype sharing among donors was expected to be affected by sequencing depth. Naive subsets generally had larger estimated clonotype richness than memory subsets did. Because the study included a small number of donors, the genetic and exposure-history diversity represented was limited. Clonotypes shared by all four sorted-subset donors showed higher generation probabilities than non-shared clonotypes.

The specimen was naive CD8+ T cells from PBMCs. The cell subset or site label on this specimen signifies: CD45RA+CCR7+. The chain couples TRBV10-3 to TRBJ2-1; the D gene is perhaps TRBD2, from 6 matching bases. The origin of this receptor is a man between 18 and 35 years old in good health. Some clones in this sample may be carry-over from other donors' samples. The CDR3 in this case is CAISPPGLDYNEQFF. The nucleotide sequence is TGTGCCATCAGCCCCCCGGGACTCGACTACAATGAGCAGTTCTTC.